This T cell receptor beta chain was recorded in a study of cytomegalovirus exposure and HLA in healthy donors. General study findings and limits: TCR beta V segments were, for the most part, productive about 87% or about 30% of the time in an earlier analysis.

The CDR3 is 16 residues long. Unmatched junction bases numbered 14, after V lost 7 bases and J lost 3 bases. Germline V gene lookup returns CDR1 MDHEN and CDR2 SYDVKM. The PCR employed 60 Vbeta primers together with 13 Jbeta primers. Here immunoSEQ multiplex PCR was the method, and the copy in TCRdb shows in-frame clones only, minus some. The sample lists about 98,000 clones; under 80% were seen once. For this clone: Antigen unknown.

This TCR came from a male donor in good health and CMV-seronegative. V and J are TRBV28 and TRBJ2-5, with TRBD1 identical over 7 bases. The sequencing sample was made of PBMCs. CDR3 protein: CASTLGGQILEETQYF. For the CDR3, the DNA is TGTGCCAGCACCCTAGGGGGACAGATTTTGGAAGAGACCCAGTACTTC.